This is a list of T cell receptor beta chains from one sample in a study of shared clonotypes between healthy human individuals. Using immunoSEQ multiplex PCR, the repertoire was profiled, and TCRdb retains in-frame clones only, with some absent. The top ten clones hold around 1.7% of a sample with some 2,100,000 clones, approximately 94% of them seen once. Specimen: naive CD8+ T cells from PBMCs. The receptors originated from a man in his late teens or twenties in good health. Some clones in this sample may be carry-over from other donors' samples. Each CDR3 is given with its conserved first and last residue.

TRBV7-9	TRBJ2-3	CASSFSGNTDTQYF
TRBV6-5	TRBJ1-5	CASSSTGVLGQPQHF
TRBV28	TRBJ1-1	CASRSRQGPEAFF
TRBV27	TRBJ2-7	CASSLSRIVGRYEQYF
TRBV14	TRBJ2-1	CASSQPTGTSVLPSYNEQFF
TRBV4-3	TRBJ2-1	CASSPGTRTYNEQFF
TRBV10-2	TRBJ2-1	CASSEPIGLAGGSYNEQFF
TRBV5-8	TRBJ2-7	CASSSVRDGVLRYEQYF
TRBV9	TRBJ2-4	CASSDPTSGRGANIQYF
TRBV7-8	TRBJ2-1	CASIEDGDPYNEQFF
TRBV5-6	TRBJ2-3	CASSASFADTQYF
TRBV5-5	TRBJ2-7	CASSVGGRGPEQYF
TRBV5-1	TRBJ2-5	CASSSPGPRAATQYF
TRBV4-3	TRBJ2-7	CASSYGTSGRTSYEQYF
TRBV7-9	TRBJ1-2	CASSLGEGLTGGGYTF
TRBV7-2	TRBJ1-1	CASSLTGAVTEAFF
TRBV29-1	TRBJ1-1	CSVWPLDRGYTEAFF
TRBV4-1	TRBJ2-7	CASSQDGGTYEQYF
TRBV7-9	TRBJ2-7	CASREAPGQGDYEQYF
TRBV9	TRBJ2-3	CASSVDGAGPTDTQYF
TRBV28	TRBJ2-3	CASSFRREATDTQYF
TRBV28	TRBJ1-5	CASSLGVSLDSNQPQHF
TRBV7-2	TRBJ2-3	CASSPEGARQYF
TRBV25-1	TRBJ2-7	CASSVFPYEQYF
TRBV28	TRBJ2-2	CASSPPGLYNTGELFF
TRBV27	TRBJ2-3	CASSLRGADTQYF
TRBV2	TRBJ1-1	CASSESSGTIHEAFF
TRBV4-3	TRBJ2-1	CASSQDPLGLRAEQDSYNEQFF
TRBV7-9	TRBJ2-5	CASSRARAETQYF
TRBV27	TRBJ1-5	CASSLRGQGSNQPQHF
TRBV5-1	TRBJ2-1	CASSPREPNEQFF
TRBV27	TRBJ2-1	CASSSVYNEQFF
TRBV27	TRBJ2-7	CASSLSPGSSYEQYF
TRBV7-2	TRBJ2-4	CASSEEAPRENIQYF
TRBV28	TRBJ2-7	CASSTIRAAHPYEQYF
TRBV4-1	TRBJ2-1	CASSPRAGDNYNEQFF
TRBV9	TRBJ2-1	CASSVGGLAGSSYNEQFF
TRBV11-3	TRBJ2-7	CASSLGRTTEYEQYF
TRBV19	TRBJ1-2	CASSIGGPGYGYTF
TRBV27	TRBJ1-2	CASSLFGQGALRGYTF
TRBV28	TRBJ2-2	CASRGPGQTNTGELFF
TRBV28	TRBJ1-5	CASTPLGRVHQPQHF
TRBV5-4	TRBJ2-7	CASSLTGRAYYEQYF
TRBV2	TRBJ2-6	CASEGGQGRSGANVLTF
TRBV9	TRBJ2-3	CASSLTTGDTQYF
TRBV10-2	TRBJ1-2	CASSESRSGTANYGYTF
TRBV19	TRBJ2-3	CASSILLRLAGVGADTQYF
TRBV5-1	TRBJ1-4	CASKLMGQGYLNEKLFF
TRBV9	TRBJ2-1	CASSVESTTSPHNEQFF
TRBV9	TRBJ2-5	CASSVVGTSGIQETQYF